The clone carrying this T cell receptor beta chain was seen only once. No DNA is shown, since the ends of the CDR3 on it are uncertain; the CDR3 is the one TCRdb lists. In germline, CDR1 is LNHNV, CDR2 YYDKDF (reference sequence). Inclusive of both ends, the CDR3 amounts to 15 amino acids. A J-beta primer mix and a sample-barcoded 5' primer were used in a second PCR of roughly 7 to 12 cycles. TCRdb used MiXCR to reprocess the 5' RACE reads, holding one entry per CDR3 protein. The sample lists 750,000 to 950,000 distinct CDR3 sequences, 25% to 35% occurring once. The sample belongs to a study of blood T cells in healthy people across ages. These data also formed part of another study, on T cells of mothers and their children.

This TCR came from a woman between 40 and 55 years old in good health. The sample taken for sequencing was blood. J is TRBJ1-2 and V is TRBV15; the DNA was not compared with TRBD1, the D call given in the table. The chain's CDR3 is CTTSSGQGANYGCTF.